Sequencing of this T cell receptor (beta chain) was carried out in a study of metastatic and nonmetastatic thyroid tumors. In the study overall: Repertoires from blood and tumor or nodule tissue of malignant and benign thyroid patients were compared. Regarding the study as a whole: Reportedly, malignant thyroid tumors had significantly higher TCR beta diversity than benign nodules, in blood and tumor.

This clone was counted ten times or more. Its cognate antigen is unknown. Other DNA sequences from this sample encode an identical CDR3 as well. Patients had received no treatment of any kind before thyroid surgery. The germline V gene has CDR1 MNHNS and CDR2 SASEGT. There are 14 residues in the CDR3. V lost 6 bases, J lost 7 bases, and 4 bases stayed unmatched. Original methodology: Differences in CDR3 between clinicopathological groups were drawn on to build a classifier intended to discriminate distant-metastatic papillary thyroid cancer patients. TCRdb used MiXCR to call clones anew from the PCR reads. It is TCRdb's table, rather than the study itself, that gives the V and J calls and clone size. The profile shows about 26,000 clones, about a quarter of them singletons.

This receptor was identified in a female donor with papillary thyroid cancer or a benign thyroid nodule (not recorded which). Some clones in this sample may be carry-over from other donors' samples. The chain is built from TRBV6-1 and TRBJ2-2, with TRBD1 matching 11 bases. The sample consisted of blood. As DNA, the CDR3 is TGTGCCAGCAGGGGGACAGGGGGGGGCGGGGAGCTGTTTTTT. Protein product: CASRGTGGGGELFF.